This note documents a single T cell receptor (beta chain) sequence. The data were obtained in a study of blood T cell repertoires in COVID-19. Study-level information: From the United States, Italy and Spain came samples of acute and convalescent COVID-19.

As processed by the authors: The assay estimated nucleated cells by amplifying reference gene primers. The table came from immunoSEQ multiplex PCR; TCRdb's copy has only in-frame clones and leaves some out. Clone size and the V and J calls come from that table; the DNA yielded D and trimming. The sample includes 150,000 to 200,000 clones, about 93% of them seen just once. CDR3 length: 15 residues. Germline CDR1 reads LNHDA; CDR2 reads SQIVND (reference sequence). Deletions cut 3 bases from V and 7 bases from J, with 18 bases between. The source material was peripheral blood. V is TRBV19 and J is TRBJ1-2; weak D call: TRBD1 (6 bases). The clonotype comes from a woman aged 45-65 years with acute or convalescent COVID-19. The CDR3 DNA sequence: TGTGCCAGTAGTATTCCCCTCACAGGGTTCCGTGGCTACACCTTC. Its translation is CASSIPLTGFRGYTF.